These 3 T cell receptor beta chains share one sample of origin, sequenced in a study of cytomegalovirus exposure and HLA in healthy donors. PCR involved 60 Vbeta and 13 Jbeta primers. Method: immunoSEQ multiplex PCR; TCRdb's copy keeps in-frame clones and lacks some. The sample records around 140,000 clones, 80% being singletons. Input material: PBMCs. These receptor sequences come from a man in his fifties or sixties in good health and CMV-seronegative.

The V and J genes are TRBV28 and TRBJ1-1; D gene uncertain. The CDR3 is made up of 12 amino acids. The germline V and J ends were trimmed by 3 bases and 5 bases, with 7 bases remaining between them. The germline V gene has CDR1 MDHEN and CDR2 SYDVKM. CDR3 sequence (DNA): TGTGCCAGCAGTTTGAGAGGGACTGAAGCTTTCTTT. This encodes CASSLRGTEAFF.

The chain has TRBV10-3 and TRBJ1-5; D gene uncertain. Trimming removed 0 bases from V and 3 bases from J, with 9 bases in between. The CDR3 has 15 residues. From germline, CDR1 is ENHRY and CDR2 SYGVKD. CDR3 bases: TGTGCCATCAGTGAGTCGGCAGGACTCAATCAGCCCCAGCATTTT. Translation gives CAISESAGLNQPQHF.

This clone was observed a single time. The chain carries TRBV7-2 and TRBJ2-3; weak D call: TRBD1 (5 bases). Germline assignment: CDR1 SGHTA and CDR2 FQGNSA. Trimming removed 2 bases at V and 6 bases at J, with 15 bases between. The CDR3 runs to 15 residues. The CDR3: CASSLILGPGDTQYF. The CDR3 DNA reads as TGTGCCAGCAGCTTAATCCTGGGGCCTGGGGATACGCAGTATTTT.